This T cell receptor beta chain comes out of a study of cytomegalovirus exposure and HLA in healthy donors. Study-wide results and limits: There were a few CMV-associated chains whose specificity for CMV antigens was confirmed in vitro.

The study ran its PCR with 60 Vbeta and 13 Jbeta primers. The assay was immunoSEQ multiplex PCR, and TCRdb's table has in-frame clones only and misses some. The data show 80,000 to 95,000 clones, with about four fifths seen just once and under 2% held by the top ten. A single count supports this clone. Its antigen remains unidentified. Germline V lookup: CDR1 MRHNA, CDR2 SNTAGT. The ends were cut back, 3 bases at V and 6 bases at J, with 26 bases in the middle. The CDR3 contains 18 residues. This clonotype was sampled from a woman aged 25 to 45 in good health and CMV-seronegative. Sequencing input: PBMCs. This sequence joins TRBV6-4 and TRBJ1-2, with D tentatively TRBD1 (5 bases). The CDR3 loop is CASSESFDWSGWLNGYTF. The CDR3 DNA follows: TGTGCCAGCAGTGAATCGTTCGATTGGTCAGGGTGGTTAAATGGCTACACCTTC.